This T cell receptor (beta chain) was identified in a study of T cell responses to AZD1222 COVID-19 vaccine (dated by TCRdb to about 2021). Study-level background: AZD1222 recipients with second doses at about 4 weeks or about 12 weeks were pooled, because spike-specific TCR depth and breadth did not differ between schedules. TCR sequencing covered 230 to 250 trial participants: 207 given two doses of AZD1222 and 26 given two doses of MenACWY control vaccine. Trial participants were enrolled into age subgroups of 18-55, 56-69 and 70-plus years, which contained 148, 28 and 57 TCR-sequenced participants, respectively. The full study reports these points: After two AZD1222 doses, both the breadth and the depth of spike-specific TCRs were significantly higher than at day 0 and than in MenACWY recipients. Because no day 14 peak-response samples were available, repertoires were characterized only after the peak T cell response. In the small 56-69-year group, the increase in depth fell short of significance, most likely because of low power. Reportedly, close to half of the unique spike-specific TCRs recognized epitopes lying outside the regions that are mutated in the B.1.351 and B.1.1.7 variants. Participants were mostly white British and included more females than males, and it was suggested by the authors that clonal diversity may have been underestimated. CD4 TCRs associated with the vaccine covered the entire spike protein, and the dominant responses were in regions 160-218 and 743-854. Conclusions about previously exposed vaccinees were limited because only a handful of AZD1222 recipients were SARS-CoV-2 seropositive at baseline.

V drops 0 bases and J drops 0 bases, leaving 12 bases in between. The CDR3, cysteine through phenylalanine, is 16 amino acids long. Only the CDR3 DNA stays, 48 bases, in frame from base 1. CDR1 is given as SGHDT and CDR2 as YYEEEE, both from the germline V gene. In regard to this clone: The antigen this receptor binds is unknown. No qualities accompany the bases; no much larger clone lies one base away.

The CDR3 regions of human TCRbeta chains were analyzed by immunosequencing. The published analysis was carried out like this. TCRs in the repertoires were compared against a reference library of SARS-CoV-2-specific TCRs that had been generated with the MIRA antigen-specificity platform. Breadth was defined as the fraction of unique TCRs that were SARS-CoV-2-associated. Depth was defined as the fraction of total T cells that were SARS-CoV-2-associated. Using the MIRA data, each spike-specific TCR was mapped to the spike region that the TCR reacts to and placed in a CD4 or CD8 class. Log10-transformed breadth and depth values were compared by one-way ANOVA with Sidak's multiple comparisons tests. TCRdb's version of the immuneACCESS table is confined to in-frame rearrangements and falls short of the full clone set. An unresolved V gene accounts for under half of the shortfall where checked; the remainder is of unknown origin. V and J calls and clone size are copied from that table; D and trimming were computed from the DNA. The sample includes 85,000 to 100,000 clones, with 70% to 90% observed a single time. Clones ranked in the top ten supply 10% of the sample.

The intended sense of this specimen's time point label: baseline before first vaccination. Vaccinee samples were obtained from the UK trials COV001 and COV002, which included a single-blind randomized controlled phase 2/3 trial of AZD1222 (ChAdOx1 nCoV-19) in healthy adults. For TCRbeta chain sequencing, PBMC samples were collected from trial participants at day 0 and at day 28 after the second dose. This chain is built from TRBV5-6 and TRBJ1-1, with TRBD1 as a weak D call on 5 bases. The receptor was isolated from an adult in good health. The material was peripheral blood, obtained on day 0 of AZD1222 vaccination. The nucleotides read TGTGCCAGCAGCTTGGAACGGGCAGGGCTGAACACTGAAGCTTTCTTT. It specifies CASSLERAGLNTEAFF.